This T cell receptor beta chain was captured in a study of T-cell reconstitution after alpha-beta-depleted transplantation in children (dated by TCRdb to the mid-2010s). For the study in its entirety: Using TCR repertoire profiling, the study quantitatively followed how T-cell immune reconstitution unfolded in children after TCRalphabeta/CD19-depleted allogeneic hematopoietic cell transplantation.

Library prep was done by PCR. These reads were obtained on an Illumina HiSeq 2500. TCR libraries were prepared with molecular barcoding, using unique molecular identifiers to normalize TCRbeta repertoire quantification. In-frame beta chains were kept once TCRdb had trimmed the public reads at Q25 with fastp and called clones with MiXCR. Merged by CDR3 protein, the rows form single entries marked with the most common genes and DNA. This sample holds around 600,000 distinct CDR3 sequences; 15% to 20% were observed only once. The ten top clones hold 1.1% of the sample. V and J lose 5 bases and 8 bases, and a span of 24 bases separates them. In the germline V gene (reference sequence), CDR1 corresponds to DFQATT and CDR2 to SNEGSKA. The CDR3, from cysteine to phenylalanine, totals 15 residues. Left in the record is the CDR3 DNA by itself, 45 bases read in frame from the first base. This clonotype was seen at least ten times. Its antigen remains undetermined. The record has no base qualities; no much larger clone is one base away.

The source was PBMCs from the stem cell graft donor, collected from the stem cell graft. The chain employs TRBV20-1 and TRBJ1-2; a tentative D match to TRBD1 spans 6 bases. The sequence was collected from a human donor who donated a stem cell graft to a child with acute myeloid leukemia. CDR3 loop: CSAPEYEQGSGGYTF. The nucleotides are TGCAGTGCTCCCGAATACGAACAGGGTTCGGGGGGCTACACCTTC.